Given below is one T cell receptor (beta chain) in context. Antigen unknown. The assay was immunoSEQ multiplex PCR, and TCRdb's table has in-frame clones only and misses some. The sample yields some 2.1 million clones, about 93% seen once. This specimen comes from a study of shared clonotypes between healthy human individuals. Study as a whole: Aged between 18 and 49, the donors were a couple of women and three men. There were three CD4 naive, three CD4 memory, two CD8 naive and one CD8 memory plates per donor.

Terminally differentiated effector memory CD45RA+ cells were left out of the naive CD8 fraction, which was CD45RO-negative and positively selected for CCR7. Donors had no recently reported acute infections or vaccinations and were HIV-negative. Notes on the study in general: Rarefaction showed sorted-subset sequencing was incomplete despite large depth.

Germline values: CDR1 WNHNN, CDR2 SYGVQD (reference sequence). Trimming cost V 3 bases and J 7 bases; bases outside gene matches: 1. The CDR3 is 14 amino acids. The chain links TRBV10-1 to TRBJ2-1; 12 bases align to TRBD2. Sequencing was done on a sample of naive CD8+ T cells from PBMCs. This receptor was taken from a man aged 18-30 years in good health. Some clones in this sample may be carry-over from other donors' samples. The CDR3 sequence is CASSETSGRNEQFF. CDR3 sequence (DNA): TGCGCCAGCAGTGAAACTAGCGGGAGGAATGAGCAGTTCTTC.